This entry features one T cell receptor (beta chain) sequence. Its cognate antigen is unknown. Use of 60 Vbeta and 13 Jbeta primers characterized the PCR. The authors' processing: Counted up in a later analysis, unique TCR beta chains came to about 80 million, with around 10 million shared. Only in-frame clones appear in the TCRdb table, and some are missing; sequencing was by immunoSEQ multiplex PCR. Clone size and V and J calls were adopted from that table, with D and trimming inferred from the DNA. The sample holds 40,000 to 60,000 clones, roughly 72% seen once. The record originates from a study of cytomegalovirus exposure and HLA in healthy donors. Points from the study as a whole: Across donors, presence/absence analyses took sequencing depth to be roughly uniform. Accurate HLA-A and HLA-B prediction from TCR beta sequences was reported for most subjects. Previous analysis showed most TCR beta V segments were productive about 87% or about 30% of the time.

V shed 6 bases, J shed 8 bases, and the junction held 2 bases outside the gene matches. Germline values: CDR1 SGHRS, CDR2 YFSETQ. CDR3 length equals 13 residues. This receptor was taken from a woman aged 50 to 60 in good health and CMV-seronegative. The rearrangement links TRBV5-1 to TRBJ2-1; 13 bases are shared with TRBD2. The sample consisted of PBMCs. The CDR3 region has the DNA TGCGCCAGCACAACTAGCGGGAGGGATGAGCAGTTCTTC. Its protein product is CASTTSGRDEQFF.